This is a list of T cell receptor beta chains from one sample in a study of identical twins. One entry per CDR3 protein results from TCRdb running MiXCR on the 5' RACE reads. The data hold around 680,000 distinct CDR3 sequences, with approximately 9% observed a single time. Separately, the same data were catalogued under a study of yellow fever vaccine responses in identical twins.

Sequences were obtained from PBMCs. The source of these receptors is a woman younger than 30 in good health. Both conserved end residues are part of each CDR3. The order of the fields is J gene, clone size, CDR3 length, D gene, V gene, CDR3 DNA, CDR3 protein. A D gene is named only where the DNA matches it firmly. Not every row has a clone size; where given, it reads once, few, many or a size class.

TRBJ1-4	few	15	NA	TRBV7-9	TGTGCCAGCAGCCTGGAACAGACAACTAATGAAAAACTGTTTTTT	CASSLEQTTNEKLFF
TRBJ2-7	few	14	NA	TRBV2	TGTGCCAGCACCGCTTTTGGGGGAACGGGAGAGCAGTACTTC	CASTAFGGTGEQYF
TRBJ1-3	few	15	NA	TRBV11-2	TGTGCCAGCAGCTTAGAAATGACTTTTCTCGACACCATATATTTT	CASSLEMTFLDTIYF
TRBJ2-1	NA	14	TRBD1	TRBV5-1	TGCGCCAGCAGCTTAGGACAGGGGGCGCATGAGCAGTTCTTC	CASSLGQGAHEQFF
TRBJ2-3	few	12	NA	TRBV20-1	TGCAGTGCTAGAGACGAGAGAGATACGCAGTATTTT	CSARDERDTQYF
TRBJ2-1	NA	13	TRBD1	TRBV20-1	TGCAGTAAGAAACAGGGGAACGACAATGAGCAGTTCTTC	CSKKQGNDNEQFF
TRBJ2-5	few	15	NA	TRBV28	TGTGCCAGCACGAAACAGCTCATTCCTCAAGAGACCCAGTACTTC	CASTKQLIPQETQYF
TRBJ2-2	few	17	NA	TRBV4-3	TGCGCCAGCAGCCAAGCTGCTGGGGGCACCTCCACCGGGGAGCTGTTTTTT	CASSQAAGGTSTGELFF
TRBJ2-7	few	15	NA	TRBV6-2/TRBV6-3	TGTGCCAGCAGTTACCCCAACCCCAGGGCGTACGAGCAGTACTTC	CASSYPNPRAYEQYF
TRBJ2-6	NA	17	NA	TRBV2	TGTGCCAGCCGGAGGCGGGGAGAAGGAACTGGGGCCAACGTCCTGACTTTC	CASRRRGEGTGANVLTF
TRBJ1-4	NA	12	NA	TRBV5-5	TGTGCCAGCAGCCTCGGACGGGGAAAACTGTTTTTT	CASSLGRGKLFF
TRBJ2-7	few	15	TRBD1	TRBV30	TGTGCCTGGAGTGTAGGGTCGTTAGGGGGCGGCGAGCAGTACTTC	CAWSVGSLGGGEQYF
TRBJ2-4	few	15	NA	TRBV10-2	TGCGCCAGCAGGTCGGAACTAGAGGTTGAAAACATTCAGTACTTC	CASRSELEVENIQYF
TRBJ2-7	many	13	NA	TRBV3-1	TGTGCCAGCAGCCGAGACAGATCCTACGAGCAGTACTTC	CASSRDRSYEQYF
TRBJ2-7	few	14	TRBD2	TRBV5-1	TGCGCCAGCAGCCCGGGACTAGAGGACGGCGAGCAGTACTTC	CASSPGLEDGEQYF
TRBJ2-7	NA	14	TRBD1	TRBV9	TGTGCCAGCGCCTCCGGGACAGGCCCCTACGAGCAGTACTTC	CASASGTGPYEQYF
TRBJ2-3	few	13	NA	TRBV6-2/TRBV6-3	TGTGCCAGCAGTGAGGATATTCCCGATACGCAGTATTTT	CASSEDIPDTQYF
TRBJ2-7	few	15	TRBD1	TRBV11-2	TGTGCCAGCAGCCCCCGGACAGGAGAAACCTACGAGCAGTACTTC	CASSPRTGETYEQYF
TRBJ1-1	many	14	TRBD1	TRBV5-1	TGCGCCAGCAGCAGGGACAGGGGGCGAACTGAAGCTTTCTTT	CASSRDRGRTEAFF
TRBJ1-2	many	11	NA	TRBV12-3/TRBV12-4	TGTGCCAGCAGTTTAGTAGGTGGCTACACCTTC	CASSLVGGYTF
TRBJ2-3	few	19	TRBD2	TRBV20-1	TGCAGTGCTCAGGGACTAGCGGGGGGGCAGGGGGCCATCACAGATACGCAGTATTTT	CSAQGLAGGQGAITDTQYF
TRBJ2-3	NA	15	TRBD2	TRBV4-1	TGCGCCAGCAGTCGCGTAGCGGGGGGGCGAGATACGCAGTATTTT	CASSRVAGGRDTQYF
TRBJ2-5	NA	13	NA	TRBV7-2	TGTGCCAGCAGCTTTGCAGGGGCAGAGACCCAGTACTTC	CASSFAGAETQYF
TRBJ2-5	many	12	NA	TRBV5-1	TGCGCCAGCAGCACCGTTGAGGAGACCCAGTACTTC	CASSTVEETQYF
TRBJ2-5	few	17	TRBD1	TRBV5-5	TGTGCCAGCAGCAGCTCTTCACCGGGACAGCCCAAAGAGACCCAGTACTTC	CASSSSSPGQPKETQYF
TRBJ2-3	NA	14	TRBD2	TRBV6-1	TGTGCCAGCCAGCCGGGGGGGAGCACAGATACGCAGTATTTT	CASQPGGSTDTQYF
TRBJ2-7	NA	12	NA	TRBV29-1	TGCAGCGCCAGGCGGGCGGATGGCGAGCAGTACTTC	CSARRADGEQYF
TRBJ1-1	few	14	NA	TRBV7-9	TGTGCCAGCAGCCGACCTGGGGTGAACACTGAAGCTTTCTTT	CASSRPGVNTEAFF
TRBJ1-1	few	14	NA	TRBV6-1	TGTGCCAGCAGACAGTCCCGAACGGACACTGAAGCTTTCTTT	CASRQSRTDTEAFF
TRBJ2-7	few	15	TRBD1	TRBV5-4	TGTGCCAGCAGCCCCCCGGGACAGCAGGCCTACGAGCAGTACTTC	CASSPPGQQAYEQYF
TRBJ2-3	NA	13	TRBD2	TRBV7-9	TGTGCCAGCAGCCCCGTAGCGGGAGGAACGCAGTATTTT	CASSPVAGGTQYF
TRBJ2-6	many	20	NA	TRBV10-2	TGCGCCAGCAGTAGGTACGGATCTGGCTCGGGGGAAACTGGGGCCAACGTCCTGACTTTC	CASSRYGSGSGETGANVLTF
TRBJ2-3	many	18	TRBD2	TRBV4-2	TGTGCCAGCAGCCAAGAAGCTAGCGGGAGGGCCGGGGCAGATACGCAGTATTTT	CASSQEASGRAGADTQYF
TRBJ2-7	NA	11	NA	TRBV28	TGTGCCAGCAGTTTTCGGTGGGAGCAGTACTTC	CASSFRWEQYF
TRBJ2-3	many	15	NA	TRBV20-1	TGCAGTGCTAGAATAGGAGCGGATAGCACAGATACGCAGTATTTT	CSARIGADSTDTQYF
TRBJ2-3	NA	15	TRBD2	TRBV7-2	TGTGCCAGCAGCTTAGATGGTAGCGGGACGAATACGCAGTATTTT	CASSLDGSGTNTQYF
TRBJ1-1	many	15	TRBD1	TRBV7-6	TGTGCCAGCAGCTTGGCAGGGGGCCTGAACACTGAAGCTTTCTTT	CASSLAGGLNTEAFF
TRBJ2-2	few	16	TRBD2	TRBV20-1	TGCAGTGCTAGAGTTATAGCGGGGCACTACACCGGGGAGCTGTTTTTT	CSARVIAGHYTGELFF
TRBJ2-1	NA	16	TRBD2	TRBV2	TGTGCCAGCAGTGAGATTCTAGCGGGGACTTTCAATGAGCAGTTCTTC	CASSEILAGTFNEQFF
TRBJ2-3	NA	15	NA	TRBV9	TGTGCCAGCAGCGTAGTCGGGGAACCCACAGATACGCAGTATTTT	CASSVVGEPTDTQYF
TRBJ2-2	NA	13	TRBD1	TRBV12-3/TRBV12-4	TGTGCCTACACGACAGGGTTGACCGGGGAGCTGTTTTTT	CAYTTGLTGELFF
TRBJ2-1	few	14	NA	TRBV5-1	TGCGCCAGCAGCTTGGACGGGGACTACAATGAGCAGTTCTTC	CASSLDGDYNEQFF
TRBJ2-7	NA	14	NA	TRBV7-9	TGTGCCAGCAGGGATGAGAGGAACTCCTACGAGCAGTACTTC	CASRDERNSYEQYF
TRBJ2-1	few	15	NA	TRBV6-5	TGTGCCAGCAGTTACTCCTGGGACGGTTACAATGAGCAGTTCTTC	CASSYSWDGYNEQFF
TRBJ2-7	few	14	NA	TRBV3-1	TGTGCCAGCAGCCCTTCGGACTATCCCTACGAGCAGTACTTC	CASSPSDYPYEQYF
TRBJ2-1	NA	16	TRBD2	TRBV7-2	TGTGCCAGCAGCTTTCCTAGCGGGAGGGGGGGCAATGAGCAGTTCTTC	CASSFPSGRGGNEQFF
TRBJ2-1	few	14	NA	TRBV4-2	TGTGCCAGCAGCCAAGTTGAACCCGTCAATGAGCAGTTCTTC	CASSQVEPVNEQFF